What follows is one TCR beta chain and its context. Assay used: immunoSEQ multiplex PCR; TCRdb lists only in-frame clones, some missing. In the table there are fewer than 300,000 clones, 70% to 90% of which are singletons. Recruitment covered fewer than 25 US areas and drew participants whose ages spanned about 18 to 100 years. Participants had their cohort set by participant-reported clinical history. The source of the sample is a study of blood T cell repertoires in COVID-19. Background on the study: T cells, B-cell-depleted T cells, or PBMCs provided the cDNA or gDNA that served as material.

The CDR3 runs 14 residues. Per the germline V gene, CDR1 is MDHEN and CDR2 is SYDVKM. Trimming shortened V by 3 bases and J by 8 bases, and 16 bases separated the two germline ends. J is TRBJ1-2 and V is TRBV28, with D uncertain. Source material: PBMCs or T cells enriched from blood (not recorded which). The source is a woman under 40 who had recovered from COVID-19. CDR3 amino acids: CASSFWARPYGYTF. Written as DNA, the CDR3 is TGTGCCAGCAGTTTTTGGGCCAGGCCTTACGGCTACACCTTC.